The clone carrying this T cell receptor (beta chain) was picked up a small number of times. Its target is not known. Among the patients, aged 18 to 65, hyperthyroidism was newly diagnosed and had lasted under 2 months. Diagnoses rested on clinical symptoms, serum thyroxine and TRAb, thyroid ultrasound and orbital computed tomography. Per the germline V gene, CDR1 is SGDLS and CDR2 is YYNGEE. V lost 0 bases and J 0 bases, leaving 6 bases between the germline ends. The CDR3 totals 14 residues. TCR beta CDR3 regions were amplified from RNA. The TCR CDR3 was amplified in a first-round RT-PCR using the HTBI primer set. TCRdb passed the multiplex PCR reads through MiXCR, listing each CDR3 protein once. Here the sample spans 190,000 or so distinct CDR3 sequences, 18% being singletons. The data originate from a study of T cells in Graves' hyperthyroidism and ophthalmopathy. Study findings and constraints: In validation, the model predicted ophthalmopathy. These predictions came a median about 6.2 months before onset.

The chain recombines TRBV9 with TRBJ1-1; D gene uncertain. Sequenced material: blood. The sequence was collected from a man aged 35 to 55 with Graves' hyperthyroidism. The CDR3 DNA sequence: TGTGCCAGCAGCGTAGTGGATCTGAACACTGAAGCTTTCTTT. As protein: CASSVVDLNTEAFF.